This passage covers 4 T cell receptor beta chains from one sample sequenced in a study of PD-L1 blockade in urothelial cancer. The time point denotes: pretreatment peripheral blood. This table comes from immunoSEQ multiplex PCR, and its TCRdb copy is limited to in-frame clones, with some not included. The sample records about 63,000 clones, approximately 80% being singletons. Sequenced material: PBMCs, taken around atezolizumab (anti-PD-L1) treatment. All receptors come from an older man with urothelial cancer.

The chain is built from TRBV7-9 and TRBJ1-2; 9 bases map to TRBD1. Germline CDR1 reads SEHNR; CDR2 reads FQNEAQ (reference sequence). CDR3 length: 14 amino acids. V trimming: 7 bases; J trimming: 5 bases; junction bases outside the gene matches: 8. CDR3 protein: CASTPLGQGYGYTF. As DNA, the CDR3 is TGTGCCAGCACCCCCCTAGGACAGGGGTATGGCTACACCTTC.

V gene TRBV6-7 combines with J gene TRBJ2-2, with 14 bases aligning to TRBD2. TRBV6-7 is labeled an ORF, and its function is uncertain. CDR3 length: 18 residues. The J segment lost 5 bases and the V segment lost 9 bases, leaving 14 bases of the junction unmatched. The CDR3 region has the DNA TGTGCCAGTAAGACTAGCGGGGGGGCTCCCCCAGGGACCGGGGAGCTGTTTTTT. This translates into CASKTSGGAPPGTGELFF.

The rearrangement links TRBV7-8 to TRBJ2-3; 10 bases are shared with TRBD2. The junction had 4 bases not matched to a gene; V was cut back by 4 bases and J by 3 bases. This CDR3 is built from 15 residues. CDR1 SGHVS and CDR2 FQNEAQ come from the germline V gene. CDR3 loop: CASSSLAGVTDTQYF. As DNA, the CDR3 is TGTGCCAGCAGCTCCCTAGCGGGAGTTACAGATACGCAGTATTTT.

The chain is built from TRBV7-2 and TRBJ2-5; tentative D call: TRBD2 (6 bases). CDR3 length: 14 amino acids. The ends were cut back, 5 bases at V and 5 bases at J, with 15 bases in the middle. Germline CDR1 SGHTA, CDR2 FQGNSA. CDR3 bases: TGTGCCAGCAGCACGAGCCCGGGGGTGGAGACCCAGTACTTC. Translation gives CASSTSPGVETQYF.